Below, 27 T cell receptor beta chains from the same sample are listed, as sequenced in a study of cytomegalovirus exposure and HLA in healthy donors. This PCR relied on a set of 60 Vbeta primers and 13 Jbeta primers. Profiled with immunoSEQ multiplex PCR; TCRdb holds only in-frame clones, not every one. The sample includes some 180,000 clones, around 80% of them seen just once. The source material was PBMCs. The receptor source for this set is a woman aged 25-40 years in good health and CMV-seropositive.

This clone is a singleton in its sample. The chain is built from TRBV9 and TRBJ2-1, with 7 nucleotides matching TRBD1. J gave up 7 bases and V 0 bases, and 10 bases lay outside the gene matches. The CDR3 is 16 residues long. Per germline, CDR1 SGDLS and CDR2 YYNGEE. CDR3 in DNA: TGTGCCAGCAGCGTAGGCAACGGACAGGTGTCGAATGAGCAGTTCTTC. This translates into CASSVGNGQVSNEQFF. The variable domain in full, with the rest retrieved from reference TRBV9 and TRBJ2-1, is DSGVTQTPKHLITATGQRVTLRCSPRSGDLSVYWYQQSLDQGLQFLIQYYNGEERAKGNILERFSAQQFPDLHSELNLSSLELGDSALYFCASSVGNGQVSNEQFFGPGTRLTVL.

A few counts support this clone. The V call is TRBV4-1, the J call TRBJ1-1; D remains ambiguous. The V gene lost 6 bases and the J gene lost 4 bases, with 18 bases spanning the gap. This CDR3 has 15 amino acids. The germline V gene has CDR1 MGHRA and CDR2 YSYEKL. CDR3 sequence (DNA): TGCGCCAGCAGGGCCCTGTTTGTGTCTAGCACTGAAGCTTTCTTT. Amino acids: CASRALFVSSTEAFF.

The chain links TRBV19 to TRBJ1-1; D is uncertain. The CDR3 sequence is 14 residues long. Trimming removed 4 bases at V and 0 bases at J, with 9 bases between. Per germline, CDR1 LNHDA and CDR2 SQIVND (reference sequence). The DNA of the CDR3 is TGTGCCAGTAGTAGACTGAACATGAACACTGAAGCTTTCTTT. It codes for CASSRLNMNTEAFF.

Only a few counts were recorded for this clone. The gene calls are TRBV7-9 and TRBJ2-3; D not resolved. The CDR3 spans 15 residues. Trimming shortened V by 5 bases and J by 5 bases, and 17 bases separated the two germline ends. Germline V gives CDR1 SEHNR, CDR2 FQNEAQ (reference sequence). The CDR3 region is CASSPLTGSLDTQYF. CDR3 in DNA: TGTGCCAGCAGCCCCCTGACTGGAAGCTTAGATACGCAGTATTTT.

This clone was detected once. This is likely a read error, given that the CDR3 carries no conserved phenylalanine or tryptophan at its end. J is TRBJ2-7 and V is TRBV30; TRBD1 matches at 9 bases. This CDR3 has 15 amino acids. Germline V CDR1 and CDR2: GTSNPN, SVGIG (reference sequence). With 5 bases clipped from V and 2 bases from J, the junction kept 10 bases outside the gene matches. The CDR3 sequence: CAWSSGQGVTYEQYL. In DNA, the CDR3 is TGTGCCTGGTCCTCGGGACAGGGTGTTACCTACGAGCAGTACCTC.

This clone was detected once. An end of the junction differs from the germline gene, which may be a read error. The rearrangement uses TRBV2 and TRBJ2-2; weak D call: TRBD1 (5 bases). Germline V CDR1 and CDR2: SNHLY, FYNNEI. The CDR3 length is 14 residues. CDR3 sequence (DNA): TGTGCCAGCGGCTACAGGTCGAACGCCGGGGAGCTGTTTTTT. Its translation is CASGYRSNAGELFF. The full variable domain, completed using reference TRBV2 and TRBJ2-2, is EPEVTQTPSHQVTQMGQEVILRCVPISNHLYFYWYRQILGQKVEFLVSFYNNEISEKSEIFDDQFSVERPDGSNFTLKIRSTKLEDSAMYFCASGYRSNAGELFFGEGSRLTVL.

The chain employs TRBV10-3 and TRBJ2-3; 8 bases fit TRBD2. The CDR3 spans 14 residues. With 6 bases clipped from V and 2 bases from J, the junction kept 4 bases outside the gene matches. Germline CDR1 reads ENHRY; CDR2 reads SYGVKD. This chain's CDR3 is CAIRRGAYTDTQYF. The CDR3 DNA is TGTGCCATCAGGCGGGGGGCCTACACAGATACGCAGTATTTT.

This clone is a singleton in its sample. An end of the junction does not agree with germline; a read error may underlie this. V gene TRBV6-5 combines with J gene TRBJ2-6, with D perhaps matching TRBD2 (7 bases). The CDR3 runs 15 residues. Looked up from germline, CDR1 is MNHEY and CDR2 is SVGAGI. DNA of the CDR3: TGTGCCAGCAGGGGGGGCGGAGGGGGGGCCAACGGCCTGACTTTC. Protein: CASRGGGGGANGLTF.

This rearrangement joins TRBV4-2 to TRBJ1-3; no clear D. The V gene's germline CDR1 is LGHNA and CDR2 YNFKEQ. The length of the CDR3 is 14 residues. V was pared by 0 bases and J by 5 bases, with 8 bases between. The CDR3 nucleotides read TGTGCCAGCAGCCAAGAGGGAGGTCGAAACACCATATATTTT. As protein: CASSQEGGRNTIYF.

The chain links TRBV27 to TRBJ2-2; D is undetermined. Trimming took off 3 bases at V and 7 bases at J, with 9 bases between the two ends. The germline V gene encodes CDR1 MNHEY and CDR2 SMNVEV (reference sequence). The CDR3 runs to 13 residues. As DNA, the CDR3 is TGTGCCAGCAGTTTCGCCCCTATCGGGGAGCTGTTTTTT. This sequence encodes CASSFAPIGELFF.

This chain uses TRBV7-6 with TRBJ2-3, with 8 bases that match TRBD1. The germline gives CDR1 SGHVS, CDR2 FNYEAQ. The CDR3 contains 15 residues. V was pared by 5 bases and J by 3 bases, with 7 bases of the junction left unmatched. CDR3 nucleotides: TGTGCCAGCAGCCCCCGGACAGGGTTAACAGATACGCAGTATTTT. Protein product: CASSPRTGLTDTQYF.

V usage is TRBV19 and J usage is TRBJ1-5, with a tentative D call TRBD1 (5 bases). Germline V gene data show CDR1 as LNHDA and CDR2 as SQIVND (reference sequence). Trimming removed 5 bases at V and 9 bases at J, with 14 bases between. The CDR3 is made up of 13 amino acids. The CDR3 spells CASSPGAPGPQHF. The CDR3 DNA sequence: TGTGCCAGTAGTCCTGGGGCCCCCGGGCCCCAGCATTTT.

V and J are TRBV19 and TRBJ2-2; weak D call: TRBD2 (5 bases). Germline V gene lookup returns CDR1 LNHDA and CDR2 SQIVND (reference sequence). V was pared by 5 bases and J by 4 bases, with 8 bases between. The length of the CDR3 is 13 residues. CDR3 sequence reads: CASSGLSTGELFF. CDR3 coding DNA: TGTGCCAGTAGTGGACTTTCCACCGGGGAGCTGTTTTTT.

The gene calls are TRBV6-5 and TRBJ1-6; 11 bases line up with TRBD1. The length of the CDR3 is 15 residues. Germline V gives CDR1 MNHEY, CDR2 SVGAGI. V trimming: 7 bases; J trimming: 10 bases; junction bases outside the gene matches: 9. The CDR3 DNA reads TGTGCCAGCAAGTCTCCCGGGACAGGGGGATCACCCCTCCACTTT. Its protein product is CASKSPGTGGSPLHF.

This chain joins TRBV6-1 and TRBJ1-1, with D unresolved. CDR1 and CDR2 (germline): MNHNS, SASEGT. The CDR3 has 13 residues. Trimming removed 10 bases from V and 0 bases from J, with 12 bases in between. CDR3 amino acids: CATQRAMNTEAFF. The CDR3 nucleotides are TGTGCCACTCAGAGGGCGATGAACACTGAAGCTTTCTTT.

J is TRBJ1-5 and V is TRBV15, with D tentatively TRBD1 (6 bases). Germline values: CDR1 LNHNV, CDR2 YYDKDF (reference sequence). Trimming cost V 3 bases and J 4 bases, with 7 bases left between them. CDR3 length: 13 residues. This CDR3 is CATSSTGNQPQHF. In DNA form, the CDR3 reads TGTGCCACCAGCAGTACAGGGAATCAGCCCCAGCATTTT. The complete variable domain, with remaining parts taken from reference TRBV15 and TRBJ1-5, reads DAMVIQNPRYQVTQFGKPVTLSCSQTLNHNVMYWYQQKSSQAPKLLFHYYDKDFNNEADTPDNFQSRRPNTSFCFLDIRSPGLGDTAMYLCATSSTGNQPQHFGDGTRLSIL.

V gene TRBV6-5 combines with J gene TRBJ2-4; possible D gene TRBD2, 7 bases. V lost 4 bases to trimming and J lost 7 bases, with 20 bases between them. The CDR3 sequence is 16 residues long. The V gene's germline CDR1 is MNHEY and CDR2 SVGAGI. CDR3 residues: CASSSHPRGPRNIQYF. Here the CDR3 DNA reads TGTGCCAGCAGTTCCCATCCGCGGGGGCCGCGGAACATTCAGTACTTC.

CDR3 sequence (DNA): TGTGCCAGCAGCGCAAACAGGGGGGAGACCCAGTACTTC. Its translation: CASSANRGETQYF. V gene TRBV9 combines with J gene TRBJ2-5, with TRBD1 matching over 8 bases. The J segment lost 5 bases and the V segment lost 3 bases, leaving 3 bases of the junction unmatched. The CDR3 runs 13 residues. CDR1 and CDR2 (germline): SGDLS, YYNGEE.

The chain joins TRBV19 to TRBJ1-5; D might be TRBD1 (6 bases). The CDR3 covers 13 residues. V shed 5 bases and J shed 9 bases, with 14 bases lying between them. Germline V CDR1 and CDR2: LNHDA, SQIVND (reference sequence). CDR3 in amino acids: CASSGHRDRPQHF. In DNA, the CDR3 is TGTGCCAGTAGTGGCCACAGGGATCGGCCCCAGCATTTT.

This clone is termed medium-sized (0.01 to 0.1%). This sample includes further DNA sequences coding for the same CDR3. The chain combines TRBV5-1 with TRBJ2-7; D perhaps matches TRBD1 (5 bases). This CDR3 has 15 amino acids. Trimming stripped 1 base from V and 2 bases from J, with 13 bases between. The V gene's germline CDR1 is SGHRS and CDR2 YFSETQ. The CDR3 is CASSLRAGHPYEQYF. The CDR3 DNA is TGCGCCAGCAGCTTGAGGGCAGGGCATCCCTACGAGCAGTACTTC.

The genes are TRBV7-2 and TRBJ1-1; D possibly corresponds to TRBD1 (5 bases). The V gene's germline CDR1 is SGHTA and CDR2 FQGNSA. Trimming removed 7 bases at V and 2 bases at J, with 14 bases between. The CDR3 contains 14 residues. Here the CDR3 reads CASIRAPGNTEAFF. The CDR3 DNA is TGTGCCAGCATCAGGGCTCCTGGTAACACTGAAGCTTTCTTT.

The chain links TRBV28 to TRBJ1-2, with D maybe TRBD1 (5 bases). This CDR3 is built from 14 residues. Trimming stripped 5 bases from V and 4 bases from J, with 14 bases between. Germline CDR1 is MDHEN and CDR2 is SYDVKM. The DNA for the CDR3 is TGTGCCAGCAGTGGCGCGCGGGACCGCTATGGCTACACCTTC. Translated: CASSGARDRYGYTF.

This chain links TRBV19 with TRBJ2-3; D might be TRBD2 (5 bases). The CDR3 totals 15 residues. Trimming cost V 5 bases and J 0 bases, with 12 bases left between them. Germline lookup yields CDR1 LNHDA and CDR2 SQIVND (reference sequence). DNA for the CDR3: TGTGCCAGTAGTGTCGAGCGGTTTAGCACAGATACGCAGTATTTT. This encodes CASSVERFSTDTQYF.

This CDR3 reads CASKSGGNSPLHF. The CDR3 DNA is TGTGCCAGCAAGTCAGGAGGGAATTCACCCCTCCACTTT. The chain is built from TRBV2 and TRBJ1-6; no clear D gene. The CDR3 has 13 residues. Trimming shortened V by 7 bases and J by 7 bases, and 11 bases separated the two germline ends. Germline V gene lookup returns CDR1 SNHLY and CDR2 FYNNEI. Variable domain in full (rest from reference TRBV2 and TRBJ1-6): EPEVTQTPSHQVTQMGQEVILRCVPISNHLYFYWYRQILGQKVEFLVSFYNNEISEKSEIFDDQFSVERPDGSNFTLKIRSTKLEDSAMYFCASKSGGNSPLHFGNGTRLTVT.

This clone is a singleton in its sample. The gene calls are TRBV25-1 and TRBJ1-2; D may be TRBD1 (5 bases). V gave up 3 bases and J gave up 8 bases, with 16 bases separating them. Germline values: CDR1 MGHDK, CDR2 SYGVNS. The CDR3 sequence is 14 residues long. The CDR3 loop reads CASSEDTRAGGYTF. CDR3 bases: TGTGCCAGCAGTGAGGATACTCGCGCAGGGGGCTACACCTTC.

The CDR3 sequence is CASPGAGEQYF. The CDR3 region has the DNA TGTGCCAGCCCTGGGGCAGGGGAGCAGTACTTC. The chain has TRBV2 and TRBJ2-7, with D possibly matching TRBD1 (5 bases). Germline V gives CDR1 SNHLY, CDR2 FYNNEI. This CDR3 region has 11 residues. V was trimmed by 8 bases and J by 7 bases, leaving 12 bases between them.

Comment on this clone: A junction end diverges from the germline sequence, so it may reflect a read error. The sample has other DNA sequences that encode this CDR3 too. This chain uses TRBV11-2 with TRBJ1-2, with D maybe TRBD1 (6 bases). The germline CDR1 and CDR2 sequences are SGHAT and FQNNGV. The CDR3 contains 15 residues. For the CDR3, the DNA is TGTGCCAGCAGCCTAGATCTGGGACACGACTATGGCTACACCTTC. It codes for CASSLDLGHDYGYTF.